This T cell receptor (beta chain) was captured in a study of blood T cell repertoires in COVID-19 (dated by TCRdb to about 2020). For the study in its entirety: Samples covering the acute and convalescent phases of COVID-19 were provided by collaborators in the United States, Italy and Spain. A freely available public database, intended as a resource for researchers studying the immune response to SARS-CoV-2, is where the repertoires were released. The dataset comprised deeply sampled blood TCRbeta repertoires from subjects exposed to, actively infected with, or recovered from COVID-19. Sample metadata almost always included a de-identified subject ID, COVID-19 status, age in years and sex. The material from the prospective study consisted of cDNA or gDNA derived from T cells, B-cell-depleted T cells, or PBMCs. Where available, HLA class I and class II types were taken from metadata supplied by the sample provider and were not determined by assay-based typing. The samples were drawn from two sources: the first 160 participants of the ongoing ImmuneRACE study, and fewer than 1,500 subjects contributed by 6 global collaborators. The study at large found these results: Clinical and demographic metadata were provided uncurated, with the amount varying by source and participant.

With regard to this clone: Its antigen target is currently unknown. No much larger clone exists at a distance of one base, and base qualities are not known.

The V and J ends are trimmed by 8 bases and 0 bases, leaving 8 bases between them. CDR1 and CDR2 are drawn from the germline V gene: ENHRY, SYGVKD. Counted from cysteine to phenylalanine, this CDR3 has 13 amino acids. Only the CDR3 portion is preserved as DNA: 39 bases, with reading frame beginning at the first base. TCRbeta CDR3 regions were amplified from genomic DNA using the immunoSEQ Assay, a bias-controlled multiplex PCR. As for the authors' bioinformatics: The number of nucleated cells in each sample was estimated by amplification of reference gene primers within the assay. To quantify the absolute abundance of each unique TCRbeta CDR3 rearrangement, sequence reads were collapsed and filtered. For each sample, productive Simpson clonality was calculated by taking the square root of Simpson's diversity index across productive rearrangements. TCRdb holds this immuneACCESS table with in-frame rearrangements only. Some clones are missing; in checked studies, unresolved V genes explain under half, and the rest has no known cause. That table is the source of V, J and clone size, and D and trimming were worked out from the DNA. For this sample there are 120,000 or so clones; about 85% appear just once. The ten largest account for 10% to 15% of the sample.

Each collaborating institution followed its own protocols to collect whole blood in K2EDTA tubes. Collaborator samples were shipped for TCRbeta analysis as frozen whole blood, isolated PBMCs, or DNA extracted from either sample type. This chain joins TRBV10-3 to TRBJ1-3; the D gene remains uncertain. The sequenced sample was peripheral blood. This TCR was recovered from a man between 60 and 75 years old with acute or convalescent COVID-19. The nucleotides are TGTGCCATCGCTCAGAACTCTGGAAACACCATATATTTT. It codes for CAIAQNSGNTIYF.